The 13 T cell receptor beta chains given below trace back to one sample, sequenced in a study of T cell responses to AZD1222 COVID-19 vaccine. The assay was immunoSEQ multiplex PCR, and TCRdb's table has in-frame clones only and misses some. Among some 83,000 clones, roughly 83% were seen once, and the ten largest hold more than 8.5%. Here the sequenced sample was peripheral blood, taken on day 0 of AZD1222 vaccination. The receptors shown here come from an adult in good health.

The gene calls are TRBV7-8 and TRBJ2-7; no definite D call. Per the germline V gene, CDR1 is SGHVS and CDR2 is FQNEAQ. Trimming removed 2 bases from V and 2 bases from J, with 10 bases in between. This CDR3 is built from 14 residues. The CDR3 nucleotides read TGTGCCAGCAGCTTAAAGAGAACGGCCTACGAGCAGTACTTC. Protein: CASSLKRTAYEQYF.

V is TRBV28 and J is TRBJ2-7, with unresolved D. The germline gives CDR1 MDHEN, CDR2 SYDVKM. The CDR3 totals 12 residues. Trimming stripped 6 bases from V and 3 bases from J, with 9 bases between. CDR3 in DNA: TGTGCCAGCAGCCAGGTTCACTACGAGCAGTACTTC. Protein: CASSQVHYEQYF.

The chain combines TRBV29-1 with TRBJ1-2; D is uncertain. V dropped 3 bases and J dropped 10 bases, with 3 bases sitting between them. This CDR3 has 8 residues. The germline gives CDR1 SQVTM, CDR2 ANQGSEA. This CDR3 is CSVDVYTF. The DNA of the CDR3 is TGCAGCGTTGACGTCTACACCTTC.

V usage is TRBV19 and J usage is TRBJ1-2, with unresolved D. V lost 4 bases to trimming and J lost 1 base, with 13 bases between them. The CDR3 runs to 15 residues. CDR1 and CDR2 (germline): LNHDA, SQIVND (reference sequence). In DNA, the CDR3 is TGTGCCAGTAGTAGGGTCGGCAGCAGTAACTATGGCTACACCTTC. Translated: CASSRVGSSNYGYTF.

The chain couples TRBV9 to TRBJ2-3, with D possibly being TRBD1 (6 bases). Trimming removed 4 bases at V and 4 bases at J, with 19 bases between. Germline V CDR1 and CDR2: SGDLS, YYNGEE. The CDR3 is 16 amino acids. The DNA of the CDR3 is TGTGCCAGCAGCCCCCGGCTAGGGGGATACGCAGATACGCAGTATTTT. Amino acids: CASSPRLGGYADTQYF.

The chain employs TRBV7-8 and TRBJ1-2, with D unclear. Germline V lookup: CDR1 SGHVS, CDR2 FQNEAQ. V was trimmed by 5 bases and J by 5 bases, leaving 9 bases between them. CDR3 length: 12 amino acids. The CDR3 DNA reads TGTGCCAGCAGCGATTTTCTTTATGGCTACACCTTC. This codes for CASSDFLYGYTF.

A few counts support this clone. A read error may produce the germline difference seen at one junction end. This sequence joins TRBV7-7 and TRBJ2-2, with D perhaps TRBD1 (5 bases). Germline-derived CDR1 and CDR2 are SSHAT and FNYEAQ (reference sequence). The CDR3 contains 14 residues. The CDR3 spells CASSPTRQTGELFF. The CDR3 DNA reads TGTGCTAGCAGCCCAACTCGACAGACCGGGGAGCTGTTTTTT.

In this sample, this clone turned up a few times. V gene TRBV11-3 combines with J gene TRBJ2-1; TRBD2 matches at 8 bases. The CDR3 runs to 14 residues. CDR1 is SGHNT, CDR2 YENEEA, per germline. Trimming removed 6 bases from V and 0 bases from J; junction bases left unmatched: 1. The CDR3 here is CASSTSGSYNEQFF. CDR3 nucleotide sequence: TGTGCCAGCAGTACTAGCGGCTCCTACAATGAGCAGTTCTTC.

The chain couples TRBV4-3 to TRBJ2-1; TRBD1 aligns across 10 bases. CDR1 and CDR2 from the germline V gene are LGHNA and YSLEER. V lost 3 bases, J lost 8 bases, and 4 bases stayed unmatched. This CDR3 spans 14 amino acids. CDR3 in DNA: TGCGCCAGCAGCCAGGACAGGGGGTGGGATGAGCAGTTCTTC. Translation: CASSQDRGWDEQFF.

V gene TRBV25-1 combines with J gene TRBJ2-7; 7 bases agree with TRBD1. Germline trimming cut 8 bases from V and 2 bases from J; bases unmatched to any gene: 9. Germline V lookup: CDR1 MGHDK, CDR2 SYGVNS. The CDR3 contains 14 residues. CDR3 DNA sequence: TGTGCCAGCCGAAGTCTACAGGGGACCTACGAGCAGTACTTC. It is translated as CASRSLQGTYEQYF.

The rearrangement uses TRBV6-5 and TRBJ2-7; D call uncertain. V was clipped by 4 bases and J by 2 bases, with 9 bases between them. CDR1 and CDR2 from the germline V gene are MNHEY and SVGAGI. This CDR3 spans 13 amino acids. For the CDR3, the DNA is TGTGCCAGCAGTTCGCTCGCGGCCTACGAGCAGTACTTC. Translated: CASSSLAAYEQYF.

This clone was recorded once. The J gene is TRBJ2-1, the V gene TRBV10-3, with TRBD2 matching 14 bases. The CDR3 sequence is 15 residues long. J lost 5 bases, V lost 6 bases, and 3 bases had no gene match. CDR1 and CDR2 from the germline V gene are ENHRY and SYGVKD. CDR3 protein: CAIRRLAGGNNEQFF. DNA for the CDR3: TGTGCCATCAGGAGACTAGCGGGGGGGAACAATGAGCAGTTCTTC.

V gene TRBV12-2 combines with J gene TRBJ2-5; the table calls TRBD2, which could not be checked here. TRBV12-2 is labeled a pseudogene. This CDR3 is 16 amino acids long. The CDR3 here is CASRFGLAGASKTQYF. The CDR3 region has the DNA TGTGCAAGTCGCTTCGGACTAGCGGGGGCGTCGAAGACCCAGTACTTC.